This T cell receptor beta chain was obtained from a study of long-term antiretroviral therapy in people with HIV. This CDR3 spans 15 amino acids. Germline CDR1 SGHRS, CDR2 YFSETQ. Trimming removed 0 bases from V and 1 base from J; junction bases left unmatched: 0. A v3.0 immunoSEQ assay was performed at survey level. Measured with immunoSEQ multiplex PCR; TCRdb has only the in-frame clones, and not every one. The sample includes 35,000 to 45,000 clones, roughly 80% of them seen just once. V and J are TRBV5-1 and TRBJ2-2; 7 bases align to TRBD1. The specimen was unsorted PBMCs, collected 1 year after starting antiretroviral therapy. The sequence was obtained from a man in his late teens or twenties with HIV. CDR3 bases: TGCGCCAGCAGCTTGGGGGACAGGAACACCGGGGAGCTGTTTTTT. It translates to CASSLGDRNTGELFF.